This paragraph reports one TCR beta chain. Germline V lookup: CDR1 SGHAT, CDR2 FQNNGV. Trimming pared 5 bases from V and 0 bases from J, leaving 17 bases between. There are 17 residues in the CDR3. Combining a sample-barcoded 5' primer with a J-beta primer mix, a second PCR ran for roughly 7 to 11 cycles. One entry per CDR3 protein, called by TCRdb with MiXCR from the 5' RACE reads. Counted here are some 1.4 million distinct CDR3 sequences, roughly 40% occurring once; the ten biggest clones make up 7.9%. This specimen belongs to a study of blood T cells in healthy people across ages. Donors ranged from 6 to 90 years old and were healthy Caucasians in Russia.

The clonotype was recovered from a woman aged 18-29 years in good health. V and J are TRBV11-2 and TRBJ2-1; D unresolved. The sequencing sample was made of blood. The CDR3 DNA follows: TGTGCCAGCAGCCCCCACCTCCAAATTAGCTCCTACAATGAGCAGTTCTTC. This sequence encodes CASSPHLQISSYNEQFF. The full variable domain, in which reference TRBV11-2 and TRBJ2-1 provide the parts outside the CDR3, is EAGVAQSPRYKIIEKRQSVAFWCNPISGHATLYWYQQILGQGPKLLIQFQNNGVVDDSQLPKDRFSAERLKGVDSTLKIQPAKLEDSAVYLCASSPHLQISSYNEQFFGPGTRLTVL.